These 9 T cell receptor beta chains were sequenced from one sample in a study of cytomegalovirus exposure and HLA in healthy donors. PCR involved 60 Vbeta and 13 Jbeta primers. Only in-frame clones appear in the TCRdb table, and some are missing; sequencing was by immunoSEQ multiplex PCR. The sample has fewer than 200,000 clones, roughly 80% seen once. What was sequenced was PBMCs. These TCRs come from a man aged 30 to 39 in good health and CMV-seronegative.

The sample holds a few counts of this clone. V gene TRBV2 combines with J gene TRBJ1-4; D gene ambiguous. The germline gives CDR1 SNHLY, CDR2 FYNNEI. V was pared by 4 bases and J by 3 bases, with 9 bases between. This CDR3 is built from 14 residues. The DNA for the CDR3 is TGTGCCAGCAGTGCTGGTCGGTCTAATGAAAAACTGTTTTTT. Translated, it gives CASSAGRSNEKLFF. The full variable domain, rest sourced from reference TRBV2 and TRBJ1-4, is EPEVTQTPSHQVTQMGQEVILRCVPISNHLYFYWYRQILGQKVEFLVSFYNNEISEKSEIFDDQFSVERPDGSNFTLKIRSTKLEDSAMYFCASSAGRSNEKLFFGSGTQLSVL.

This clone has just one count. This chain joins TRBV19 and TRBJ2-4, with D possibly being TRBD2 (6 bases). From germline, CDR1 is LNHDA and CDR2 SQIVND (reference sequence). The length of the CDR3 is 14 residues. Trimming took 5 bases from V and 7 from J, leaving 15 bases between them. The CDR3: CASSSGRDWNIQYF. The CDR3 DNA reads TGTGCCAGTAGTTCAGGACGGGACTGGAACATTCAGTACTTC.

This chain uses TRBV7-9 with TRBJ1-4, with D tentatively TRBD1 (5 bases). The V end was cut by 1 base, the J end by 7 bases, with 22 bases between. The CDR3 loop spans 18 amino acids. The V gene's germline CDR1 is SEHNR and CDR2 FQNEAQ (reference sequence). The CDR3 is CASSLVSWPTVGVEKLFF. CDR3 bases: TGTGCCAGCAGCTTAGTTTCCTGGCCAACAGTAGGGGTTGAAAAACTGTTTTTT.

V usage is TRBV7-3 and J usage is TRBJ2-1; no clear D. Germline V gives CDR1 SGHTA, CDR2 FQGTGA. Trimming took 4 bases from V and 7 from J, leaving 8 bases between them. The CDR3 has 12 residues. The CDR3 DNA sequence: TGTGCCAGCAGCTCCTTGGAGAATGAGCAGTTCTTC. It is translated as CASSSLENEQFF.

The chain uses TRBV13 and TRBJ2-7; D is perhaps TRBD2 (6 bases). Germline CDR1 is PRHDT and CDR2 is FYEKMQ (reference sequence). The CDR3 covers 14 residues. Trimming left V 4 bases short and J 3 bases short, with 13 bases between. CDR3 sequence reads: CASSSGTHIYEQYF. In nucleotides, the CDR3 is TGTGCCAGCAGCTCCGGGACTCACATCTACGAGCAGTACTTC.

A word on this clone: Germline is not matched at one junction end, which may reflect a read error. The J gene is TRBJ2-7, the V gene TRBV11-2; TRBD1 matches at 9 bases. This CDR3 is built from 17 residues. The germline V gene encodes CDR1 SGHAT and CDR2 FQNNGV. The CDR3 sequence: CVSSPGQGTPSPYEQYF. The CDR3 DNA reads as TGTGTCAGCAGCCCGGGACAGGGTACCCCCTCTCCCTACGAGCAGTACTTC.

Written as DNA, the CDR3 is TGTGCCAGCAGACCTTATGCAGGGGAGTCTGGAAACACCATATATTTT. It yields the protein CASRPYAGESGNTIYF. V gene TRBV7-9 combines with J gene TRBJ1-3; D might be TRBD1 (6 bases). Trimming took 6 bases from V and 1 from J, leaving 16 bases between them. This CDR3 contains 16 residues. Germline-derived CDR1 and CDR2 are SEHNR and FQNEAQ (reference sequence).

This chain connects TRBV5-1 to TRBJ2-5; 8 positions agree with TRBD2. The last part of the DNA fits TRBJ2-7 better; the J call may be wrong. Germline CDR1 reads SGHRS; CDR2 reads YFSETQ. The CDR3 is 14 residues long. This CDR3 is CASSLAGGPYEQYF. CDR3 nucleotides: TGCGCCAGCAGCTTGGCGGGGGGGCCCTACGAGCAGTACTTC.

This clone has just a few counts. The chain has TRBV2 and TRBJ2-2; 7 bases are shared with TRBD1. The CDR3 length is 15 residues. Unmatched junction bases numbered 4, after V lost 2 bases and J lost 4 bases. CDR1 and CDR2 (germline): SNHLY, FYNNEI. The CDR3 DNA is TGTGCCAGCAGTGAAATGACAGGGAGCACCGGGGAGCTGTTTTTT. This sequence encodes CASSEMTGSTGELFF.